This T cell receptor beta chain was captured by sequencing in a study of blood T cell repertoires in COVID-19. The sample holds one count of this clone. Generated by immunoSEQ multiplex PCR, the TCRdb table keeps only in-frame clones and is missing some. The sample shows more than 300,000 clones, approximately 92% of them seen only once. The CDR3 is 15 residues long. V was clipped by 3 bases and J by 7 bases, with 18 bases between them. The V gene's germline CDR1 is ENHRY and CDR2 SYGVKD. V gene TRBV10-3 combines with J gene TRBJ1-2; D uncertain. Sequenced material: PBMCs or T cells enriched from blood (not recorded which). The receptor was isolated from a woman in her twenties or thirties who had recovered from COVID-19. The CDR3 DNA reads TGTGCCATCAGTGAAGGAGCAGCGTCAAGTAGTGGCTACACCTTC. This translates into CAISEGAASSSGYTF.